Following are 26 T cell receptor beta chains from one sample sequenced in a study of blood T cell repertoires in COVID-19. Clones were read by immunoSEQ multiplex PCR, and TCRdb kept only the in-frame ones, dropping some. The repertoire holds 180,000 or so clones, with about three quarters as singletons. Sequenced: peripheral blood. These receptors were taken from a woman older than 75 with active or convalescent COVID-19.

The CDR3 DNA sequence: TGTGCCAGCAGCTTACAGGTGGGGGCCAAAGATACGCAGTATTTT. Amino acids: CASSLQVGAKDTQYF. V and J are TRBV7-2 and TRBJ2-3; D may be TRBD1 (6 bases). The V end was cut by 2 bases, the J end by 5 bases, with 14 bases between. Germline V CDR1 and CDR2: SGHTA, FQGNSA. CDR3 length: 15 amino acids.

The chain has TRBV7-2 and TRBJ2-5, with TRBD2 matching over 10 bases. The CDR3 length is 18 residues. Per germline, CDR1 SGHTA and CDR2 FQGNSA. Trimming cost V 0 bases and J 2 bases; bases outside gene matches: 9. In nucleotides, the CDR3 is TGTGCCAGCAGCTTAGCTAGCGGGGGGCTACCGTCGCAAGAGACCCAGTACTTC. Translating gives CASSLASGGLPSQETQYF. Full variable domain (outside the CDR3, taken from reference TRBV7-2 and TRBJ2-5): GAGVSQSPSNKVTEKGKDVELRCDPISGHTALYWYRQSLGQGLEFLIYFQGNSAPDKSGLPSDRFSAERTGGSVSTLTIQRTQQEDSAVYLCASSLASGGLPSQETQYFGPGTRLLVL.

The CDR3 loop reads CASSSLVIQYF. The CDR3, as DNA: TGTGCCAGCAGTAGCCTGGTCATTCAGTACTTC. The chain couples TRBV2 to TRBJ2-4; no clear D. Looked up from germline, CDR1 is SNHLY and CDR2 is FYNNEI. V was pared by 5 bases and J by 9 bases, with 8 bases between. There are 11 residues in the CDR3. Based on the CDR3 plus reference TRBV2 and TRBJ2-4, the full variable domain is EPEVTQTPSHQVTQMGQEVILRCVPISNHLYFYWYRQILGQKVEFLVSFYNNEISEKSEIFDDQFSVERPDGSNFTLKIRSTKLEDSAMYFCASSSLVIQYFGAGTRLSVL.

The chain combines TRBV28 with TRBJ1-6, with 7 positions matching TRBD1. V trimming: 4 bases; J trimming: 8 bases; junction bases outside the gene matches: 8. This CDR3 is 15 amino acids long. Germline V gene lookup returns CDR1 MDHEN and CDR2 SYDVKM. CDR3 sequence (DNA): TGTGCCAGCAGTTCATGGACAGGAGGCGATTCACCCCTCCACTTT. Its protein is CASSSWTGGDSPLHF. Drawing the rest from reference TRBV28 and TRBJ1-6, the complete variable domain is DVKVTQSSRYLVKRTGEKVFLECVQDMDHENMFWYRQDPGLGLRLIYFSYDVKMKEKGDIPEGYSVSREKKERFSLILESASTNQTSMYLCASSSWTGGDSPLHFGNGTRLTVT.

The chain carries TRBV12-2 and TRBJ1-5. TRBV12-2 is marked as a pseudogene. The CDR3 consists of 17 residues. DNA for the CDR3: TGTGCAAGTCGCGGACGAGTGGAGGGCCCCAGCAATCAGCCCCAGCATTTT. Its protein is CASRGRVEGPSNQPQHF.

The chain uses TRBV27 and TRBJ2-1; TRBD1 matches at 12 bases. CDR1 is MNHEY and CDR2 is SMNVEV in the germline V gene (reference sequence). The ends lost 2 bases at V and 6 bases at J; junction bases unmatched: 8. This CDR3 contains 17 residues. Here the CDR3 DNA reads TGTGCCAGCAGTTTAACCGGGACAGGGGGCTCACTCAATGAGCAGTTCTTC. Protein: CASSLTGTGGSLNEQFF.

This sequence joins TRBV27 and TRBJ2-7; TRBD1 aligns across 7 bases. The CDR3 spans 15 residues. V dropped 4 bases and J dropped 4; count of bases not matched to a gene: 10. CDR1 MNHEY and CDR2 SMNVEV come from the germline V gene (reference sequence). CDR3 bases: TGTGCCAGCAGTTCAACAGGGGTCTCCGTGTACGAGCAGTACTTC. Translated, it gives CASSSTGVSVYEQYF.

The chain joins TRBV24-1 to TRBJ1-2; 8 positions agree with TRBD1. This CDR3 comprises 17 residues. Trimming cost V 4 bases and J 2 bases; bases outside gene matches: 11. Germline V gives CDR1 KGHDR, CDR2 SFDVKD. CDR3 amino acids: CATSDRTGTGRNYGYTF. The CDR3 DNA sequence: TGTGCCACCAGTGACAGGACCGGGACAGGTCGAAACTATGGCTACACCTTC.

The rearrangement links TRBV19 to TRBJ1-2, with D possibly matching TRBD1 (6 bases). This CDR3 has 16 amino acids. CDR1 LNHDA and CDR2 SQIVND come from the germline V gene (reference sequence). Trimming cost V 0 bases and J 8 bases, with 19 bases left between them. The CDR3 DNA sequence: TGTGCCAGTAGTATAGATTTGAGGGGGAGCCTAGAAGGCTACACCTTC. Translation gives CASSIDLRGSLEGYTF.

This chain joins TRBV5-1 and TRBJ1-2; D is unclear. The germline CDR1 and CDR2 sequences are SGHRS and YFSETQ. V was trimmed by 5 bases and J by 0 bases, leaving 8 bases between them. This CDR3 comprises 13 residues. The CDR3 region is CASSNTANYGYTF. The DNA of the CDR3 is TGCGCCAGCAGTAACACAGCTAACTATGGCTACACCTTC.

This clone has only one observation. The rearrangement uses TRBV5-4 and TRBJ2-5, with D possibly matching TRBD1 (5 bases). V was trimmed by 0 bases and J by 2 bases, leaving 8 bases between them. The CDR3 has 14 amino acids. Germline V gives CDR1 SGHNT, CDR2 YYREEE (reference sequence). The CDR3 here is CASSLGTLQETQYF. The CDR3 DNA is TGTGCCAGCAGCTTGGGGACATTACAAGAGACCCAGTACTTC.

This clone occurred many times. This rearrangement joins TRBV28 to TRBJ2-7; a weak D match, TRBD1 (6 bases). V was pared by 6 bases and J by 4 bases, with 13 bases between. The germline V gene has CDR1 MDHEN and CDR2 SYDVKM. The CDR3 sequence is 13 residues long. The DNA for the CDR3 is TGTGCCAGCAGGAGTCAGGGGTGGTACGAGCAGTACTTC. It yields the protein CASRSQGWYEQYF.

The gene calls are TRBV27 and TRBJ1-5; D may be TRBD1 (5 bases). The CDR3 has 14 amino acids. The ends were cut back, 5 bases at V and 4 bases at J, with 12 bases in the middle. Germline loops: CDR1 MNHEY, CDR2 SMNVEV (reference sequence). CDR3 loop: CASSIRVGNQPQHF. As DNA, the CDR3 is TGTGCCAGCAGTATCAGGGTGGGGAATCAGCCCCAGCATTTT.

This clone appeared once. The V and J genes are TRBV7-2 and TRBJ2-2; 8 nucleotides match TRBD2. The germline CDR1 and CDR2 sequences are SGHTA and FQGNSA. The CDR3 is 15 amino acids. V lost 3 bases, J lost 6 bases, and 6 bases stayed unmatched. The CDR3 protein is CASSLYGGAAGELFF. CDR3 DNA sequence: TGTGCCAGCAGCTTGTACGGGGGGGCTGCCGGGGAGCTGTTTTTT.

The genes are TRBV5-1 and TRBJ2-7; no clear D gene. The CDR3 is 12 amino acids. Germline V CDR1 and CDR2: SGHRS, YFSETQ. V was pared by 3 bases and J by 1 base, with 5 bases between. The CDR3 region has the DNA TGCGCCAGCAGCTCAGTTTCCTACGAGCAGTACTTC. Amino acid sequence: CASSSVSYEQYF.

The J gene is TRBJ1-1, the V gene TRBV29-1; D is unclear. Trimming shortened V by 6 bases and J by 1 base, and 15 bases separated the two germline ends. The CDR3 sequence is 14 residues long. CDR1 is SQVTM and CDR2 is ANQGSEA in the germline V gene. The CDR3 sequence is CSVEPWAGNTEAFF. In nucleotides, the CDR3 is TGCAGCGTCGAGCCCTGGGCGGGGAACACTGAAGCTTTCTTT. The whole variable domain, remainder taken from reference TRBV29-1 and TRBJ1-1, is SAVISQKPSRDICQRGTSLTIQCQVDSQVTMMFWYRQQPGQSLTLIATANQGSEATYESGFVIDKFPISRPNLTFSTLTVSNMSPEDSSIYLCSVEPWAGNTEAFFGQGTRLTVV.

CDR3 protein: CASSQNGQGTEKLFF. The CDR3 DNA follows: TGCGCCAGCAGCCAGAATGGACAGGGCACTGAAAAACTGTTTTTT. The chain couples TRBV4-3 to TRBJ1-4; TRBD1 aligns across 8 bases. The CDR3 totals 15 residues. Trimming took 3 bases from V and 7 from J; bases not matched to a gene: 7. Germline V lookup: CDR1 LGHNA, CDR2 YSLEER.

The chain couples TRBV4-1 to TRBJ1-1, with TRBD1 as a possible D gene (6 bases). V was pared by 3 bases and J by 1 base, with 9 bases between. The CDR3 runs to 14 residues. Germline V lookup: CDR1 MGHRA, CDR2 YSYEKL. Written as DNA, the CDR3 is TGCGCCAGCAGCCAGGGACATAGGAACACTGAAGCTTTCTTT. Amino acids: CASSQGHRNTEAFF.

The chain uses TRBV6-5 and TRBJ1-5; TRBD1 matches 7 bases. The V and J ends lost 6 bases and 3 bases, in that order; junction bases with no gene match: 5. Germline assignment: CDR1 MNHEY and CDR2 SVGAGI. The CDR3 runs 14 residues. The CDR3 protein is CASRPGTVNQPQHF. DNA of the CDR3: TGTGCCAGCAGACCTGGGACAGTCAATCAGCCCCAGCATTTT.

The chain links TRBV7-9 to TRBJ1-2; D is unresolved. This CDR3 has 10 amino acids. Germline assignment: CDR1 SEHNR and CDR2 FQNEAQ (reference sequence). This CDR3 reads CLAASYGYTF. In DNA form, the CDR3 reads TGTCTGGCGGCCTCGTATGGCTACACCTTC.

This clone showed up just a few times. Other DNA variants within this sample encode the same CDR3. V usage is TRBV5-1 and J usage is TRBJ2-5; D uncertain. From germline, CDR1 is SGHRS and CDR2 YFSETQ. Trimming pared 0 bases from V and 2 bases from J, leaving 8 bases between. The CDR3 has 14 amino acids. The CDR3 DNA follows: TGCGCCAGCAGCTTGGTACAGCCACAAGAGACCCAGTACTTC. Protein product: CASSLVQPQETQYF.

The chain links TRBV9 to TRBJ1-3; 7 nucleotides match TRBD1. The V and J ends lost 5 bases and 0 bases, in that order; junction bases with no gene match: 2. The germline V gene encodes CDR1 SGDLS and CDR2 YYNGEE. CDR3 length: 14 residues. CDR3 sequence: CASRKGASGNTIYF. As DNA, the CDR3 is TGTGCCAGCAGAAAGGGGGCCTCTGGAAACACCATATATTTT.

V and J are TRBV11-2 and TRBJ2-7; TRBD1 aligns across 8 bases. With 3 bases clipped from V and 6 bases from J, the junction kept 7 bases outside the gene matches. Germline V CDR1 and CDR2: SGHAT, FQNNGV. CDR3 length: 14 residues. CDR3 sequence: CASSLGQGALEQYF. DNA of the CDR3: TGTGCCAGCAGCTTGGGCCAGGGGGCACTCGAGCAGTACTTC.

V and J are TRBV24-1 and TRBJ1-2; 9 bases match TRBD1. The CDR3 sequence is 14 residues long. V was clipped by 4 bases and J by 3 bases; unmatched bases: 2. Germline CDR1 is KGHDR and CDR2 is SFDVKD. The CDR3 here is CATSEWDRDYGYTF. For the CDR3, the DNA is TGTGCCACCAGTGAATGGGACAGGGACTATGGCTACACCTTC.

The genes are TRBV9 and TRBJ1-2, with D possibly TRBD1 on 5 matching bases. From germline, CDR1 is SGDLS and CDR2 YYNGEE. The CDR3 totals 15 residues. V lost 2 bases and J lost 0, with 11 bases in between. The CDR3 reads CASSVIGAANYGYTF. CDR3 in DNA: TGTGCCAGCAGCGTGATAGGGGCAGCTAACTATGGCTACACCTTC.

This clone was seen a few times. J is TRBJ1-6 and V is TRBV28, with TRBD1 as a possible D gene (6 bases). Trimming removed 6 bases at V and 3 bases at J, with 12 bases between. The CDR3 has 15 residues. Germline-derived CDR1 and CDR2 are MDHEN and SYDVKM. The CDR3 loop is CASRPTGNYNSPLHF. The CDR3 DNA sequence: TGTGCCAGCAGACCTACAGGGAACTATAATTCACCCCTCCACTTT.